This T cell receptor (beta chain) is drawn from a study of cytomegalovirus exposure and HLA in healthy donors. CDR1 and CDR2 (germline): MGHRA, YSYEKL. The CDR3 runs to 17 residues. Unmatched junction bases numbered 12, after V lost 3 bases and J lost 3 bases. Clones were sequenced by immunoSEQ multiplex PCR, and TCRdb holds only the in-frame ones, with some missing. The sample yields about 330,000 clones, about nine tenths seen once. As for this clone: Its target is unknown.

Whole-study findings and limits: The authors listed approximately 160 TCR beta chains as cytomegalovirus-associated. A few CMV-associated chains were confirmed in vitro to be specific for CMV antigens.

The specimen was PBMCs. The gene calls are TRBV4-1 and TRBJ2-7; 9 positions agree with TRBD1. This TCR was sampled from a young woman in good health and CMV-seronegative. The CDR3 loop reads CASSHPLRTGELYEQYF. The CDR3 DNA follows: TGCGCCAGCAGCCATCCTCTTAGGACAGGGGAGCTCTACGAGCAGTACTTC.